These 19 T cell receptor beta chains originate from one sample sequenced in a study of blood T cell repertoires in COVID-19. The data were produced by immunoSEQ multiplex PCR, yet TCRdb's version contains in-frame clones alone and is incomplete. The sample has just under 85,000 clones, about four fifths seen once. Sequencing used peripheral blood. These receptors were taken from a woman aged 55 to 70 with acute or convalescent COVID-19.

The chain employs TRBV2 and TRBJ2-5; 8 nucleotides agree with TRBD1. The J segment lost 1 base and the V segment lost 5 bases, leaving 3 bases of the junction unmatched. Germline loops: CDR1 SNHLY, CDR2 FYNNEI. The CDR3 spans 14 residues. The CDR3: CASSLTGVQETQYF. CDR3 DNA sequence: TGTGCCAGCAGTCTGACAGGGGTCCAAGAGACCCAGTACTTC.

The chain recombines TRBV9 with TRBJ2-2; TRBD1 aligns across 7 bases. CDR1 SGDLS and CDR2 YYNGEE come from the germline V gene. J gave up 0 bases and V 1 base, and 6 bases lay outside the gene matches. The CDR3 has 17 amino acids. DNA of the CDR3: TGTGCCAGCAGCGTACCAGGCGACAGGGCGAACACCGGGGAGCTGTTTTTT. Translation: CASSVPGDRANTGELFF.

The genes are TRBV5-1 and TRBJ1-1, with D possibly being TRBD1 (5 bases). Germline V gene sequence: CDR1 SGHRS, CDR2 YFSETQ. The CDR3 extends over 14 amino acids. V lost 6 bases and J 5 bases, leaving 17 bases between the germline ends. The CDR3 region is CASKRGLEWTEAFF. As DNA, the CDR3 is TGCGCCAGCAAAAGGGGCCTTGAGTGGACTGAAGCTTTCTTT.

V and J are TRBV11-3 and TRBJ2-5, with 11 bases identical to TRBD2. The CDR3 sequence is 15 residues long. CDR1 is SGHNT, CDR2 YENEEA, per germline. Losses at the gene ends were 4 bases for V and 2 bases for J; bases not matched to a gene: 3. For the CDR3, the DNA is TGTGCCAGCAGCTCAGGGACTAGCGGACAAGAGACCCAGTACTTC. This translates into CASSSGTSGQETQYF.

This chain uses TRBV29-1 with TRBJ2-4; perhaps TRBD1 as D (5 bases). This CDR3 spans 15 amino acids. Germline values: CDR1 SQVTM, CDR2 ANQGSEA. V lost 3 bases and J lost 0, with 12 bases in between. CDR3 loop: CSVEYRLLAKNIQYF. In DNA form, the CDR3 reads TGCAGCGTTGAGTACAGGCTATTAGCCAAAAACATTCAGTACTTC.

This CDR3 is CASSSRQSTEAFF. CDR3 coding DNA: TGTGCCAGCAGTTCGAGACAGAGCACTGAAGCTTTCTTT. The chain carries TRBV12-3 or TRBV12-4 and TRBJ1-1, with D possibly being TRBD1 (5 bases). V lost 4 bases to trimming and J lost 4 bases, with 10 bases between them. The CDR3 sequence is 13 residues long.

The rearrangement joins TRBV11-2 to TRBJ1-1; D is ambiguous. Per germline, CDR1 SGHAT and CDR2 FQNNGV. CDR3 length: 11 amino acids. Trimming shortened V by 0 bases and J by 7 bases, and 3 bases separated the two germline ends. The CDR3: CASSLDSEAFF. The CDR3 DNA sequence: TGTGCCAGCAGCTTAGATAGTGAAGCTTTCTTT.

The genes are TRBV10-3 and TRBJ2-7; TRBD2 agrees at 13 bases. Per the germline V gene, CDR1 is ENHRY and CDR2 is SYGVKD. Trimming cost V 2 bases and J 6 bases; bases outside gene matches: 7. The CDR3 is 16 amino acids. The CDR3 DNA reads as TGTGCCATCAGTGAGGACAGGACTAGCGGGAGTTCCGAGCAGTACTTC. It is translated as CAISEDRTSGSSEQYF.

This chain joins TRBV6-5 and TRBJ2-7, with 10 bases that match TRBD1. Germline CDR1 is MNHEY and CDR2 is SVGAGI. This CDR3 has 15 residues. V lost 5 bases to trimming and J lost 3 bases; unmatched junction nucleotides: 7. CDR3 sequence (DNA): TGTGCCAGCAGTCCATCCGGGACAGGGGACTACGAGCAGTACTTC. As protein: CASSPSGTGDYEQYF.

J is TRBJ1-4 and V is TRBV9; D unclear. Germline lookup yields CDR1 SGDLS and CDR2 YYNGEE. The CDR3 contains 13 residues. Deletions cut 6 bases from V and 0 bases from J, with 6 bases between. CDR3 protein: CASTGTTNEKLFF. Written as DNA, the CDR3 is TGTGCCAGCACGGGTACAACTAATGAAAAACTGTTTTTT. The full variable domain, rest sourced from reference TRBV9 and TRBJ1-4, is DSGVTQTPKHLITATGQRVTLRCSPRSGDLSVYWYQQSLDQGLQFLIQYYNGEERAKGNILERFSAQQFPDLHSELNLSSLELGDSALYFCASTGTTNEKLFFGSGTQLSVL.

The chain combines TRBV4-2 with TRBJ2-3; 8 bases are shared with TRBD2. This CDR3 is 17 amino acids long. CDR1 is LGHNA, CDR2 YNFKEQ, per germline. The V segment lost 1 base and the J segment 4 bases; nucleotides outside the gene matches: 10. The CDR3 is CASSQASGSGDPDTQYF. In DNA form, the CDR3 reads TGTGCCAGCAGCCAAGCCTCGGGTAGCGGGGACCCAGATACGCAGTATTTT.

This chain joins TRBV6-5 and TRBJ1-3; TRBD1 might be the D (6 bases). CDR3 length equals 13 residues. The V end was cut by 0 bases, the J end by 8 bases, with 8 bases between. Germline assignment: CDR1 MNHEY and CDR2 SVGAGI. The CDR3 here is CASSYSGGDTIYF. Written as DNA, the CDR3 is TGTGCCAGCAGTTACTCAGGGGGAGACACCATATATTTT.

This clone was counted once. This chain uses TRBV9 with TRBJ1-6; D gene unclear. V lost 8 bases and J lost 6, with 15 bases in between. The germline V gene has CDR1 SGDLS and CDR2 YYNGEE. CDR3 length: 14 residues. The CDR3 loop is CARRSRQVNSPLHF. In DNA, the CDR3 is TGTGCCAGGCGTTCCCGGCAGGTTAATTCACCCCTCCACTTT.

The J gene is TRBJ1-1, the V gene TRBV12-3 or TRBV12-4; possibly TRBD1 for D (6 bases). The V end lost 6 bases, the J end lost 4 bases, and 12 bases lay between the germline ends. The CDR3 contains 13 residues. The CDR3 loop is CASSQQGVTEAFF. The CDR3 region has the DNA TGTGCCAGCAGCCAACAGGGAGTCACTGAAGCTTTCTTT.

This chain connects TRBV24-1 to TRBJ2-1; TRBD2 matches 13 bases. The CDR3 spans 16 residues. Germline assignment: CDR1 KGHDR and CDR2 SFDVKD. V lost 2 bases and J lost 13; bases outside the gene matches: 10. The CDR3, as DNA: TGTGCCACCAGTGATTCCGGGACTAGCGGGGATACATGCCAGTTCTTC. Translating it yields CATSDSGTSGDTCQFF.

This chain links TRBV11-2 with TRBJ2-3; D is unresolved. The CDR3 has 13 residues. The V and J ends lost 1 base and 4 bases respectively, with 6 bases between them. CDR1 and CDR2 from the germline V gene are SGHAT and FQNNGV. The CDR3 DNA reads as TGTGCCAGCAGCTTAGTGACTTCAGATACGCAGTATTTT. Its protein product is CASSLVTSDTQYF.

CDR3 protein: CASSRQVLAPRGTEAFF. CDR3 bases: TGTGCCAGCAGTCGTCAGGTCCTGGCTCCGCGAGGGACTGAAGCTTTCTTT. The chain combines TRBV6-6 with TRBJ1-1; D not resolved. The CDR3 totals 17 residues. Germline values: CDR1 MNHNY, CDR2 SVGAGI (reference sequence). Trimming pared 5 bases from V and 5 bases from J, leaving 24 bases between.

The chain couples TRBV27 to TRBJ2-3, with TRBD2 matching over 12 bases. The germline CDR1 and CDR2 sequences are MNHEY and SMNVEV (reference sequence). There are 19 residues in the CDR3. V lost 0 bases and J lost 1; bases outside the gene matches: 8. The CDR3 DNA sequence: TGTGCCAGCAGTTTATCGCCCCAACGACTAGCGGGGGGCACAGATACGCAGTATTTT. Amino acid sequence: CASSLSPQRLAGGTDTQYF.

In its sample, this clone was seen a few times. The chain employs TRBV6-1 and TRBJ1-2; D is possibly TRBD1 (5 bases). The CDR3 is 14 residues long. Germline lookup yields CDR1 MNHNS and CDR2 SASEGT. Trimming cost V 1 base and J 1 base, with 7 bases left between them. The CDR3 loop reads CASSEVGGNYGYTF. The CDR3 nucleotides read TGTGCCAGCAGTGAAGTGGGGGGTAACTATGGCTACACCTTC.